This TCR beta chain was obtained from a study of control samples from healthy donors and cancer patients. Libraries were prepared by immunoSEQ multiplex PCR; TCRdb keeps only in-frame clonotypes and omits some of them. The top ten hold around 4.6% of the sample, which has some 160,000 clones, approximately 88% seen once. The sample was blood. The receptor comes from a man aged 25 to 40 in good health.

CDR3 region: CASTDREGNEQFF. CDR3 DNA sequence: TGTGCCAGCACGGACAGGGAGGGCAATGAGCAGTTCTTC. The chain has TRBV5-4 and TRBJ2-1, with a weak D call TRBD1 (8 bases). Germline V gene lookup returns CDR1 SGHNT and CDR2 YYREEE (reference sequence). V was shortened by 6 bases and J by 6 bases, with 13 bases between the two germline ends. The CDR3 sequence is 13 residues long.